This record looks at one T cell receptor (beta chain) sequence and its context. What it binds is not known. Sequencing used immunoSEQ multiplex PCR; TCRdb keeps in-frame clones, though not all of them. The table records around 2.5 million clones, 93% of them present only once. Germline V CDR1 and CDR2: MNHNS, SASEGT. This CDR3 comprises 17 residues. Trimming removed 2 bases from V and 2 bases from J; junction bases left unmatched: 10. Memory CD4+ cells were the fraction left after CD45RA+ naive selection. The sample originates from a study of shared clonotypes between healthy human individuals. Study conclusions and caveats: Rarefaction revealed incomplete sorted-subset sequencing despite large depth.

Sequencing was performed on naive CD4+ T cells from PBMCs. Subset meaning: CD45RA+ positively selected. This sequence joins TRBV6-1 and TRBJ2-5; the match to TRBD1 covers 8 bases. The sequence came from a young man in good health. Some clones in this sample may be carry-over from other donors' samples. The CDR3 DNA is TGTGCCAGCAGTGAACGACGGTCAGGGGGCGTACAAGAGACCCAGTACTTC. Translation: CASSERRSGGVQETQYF.